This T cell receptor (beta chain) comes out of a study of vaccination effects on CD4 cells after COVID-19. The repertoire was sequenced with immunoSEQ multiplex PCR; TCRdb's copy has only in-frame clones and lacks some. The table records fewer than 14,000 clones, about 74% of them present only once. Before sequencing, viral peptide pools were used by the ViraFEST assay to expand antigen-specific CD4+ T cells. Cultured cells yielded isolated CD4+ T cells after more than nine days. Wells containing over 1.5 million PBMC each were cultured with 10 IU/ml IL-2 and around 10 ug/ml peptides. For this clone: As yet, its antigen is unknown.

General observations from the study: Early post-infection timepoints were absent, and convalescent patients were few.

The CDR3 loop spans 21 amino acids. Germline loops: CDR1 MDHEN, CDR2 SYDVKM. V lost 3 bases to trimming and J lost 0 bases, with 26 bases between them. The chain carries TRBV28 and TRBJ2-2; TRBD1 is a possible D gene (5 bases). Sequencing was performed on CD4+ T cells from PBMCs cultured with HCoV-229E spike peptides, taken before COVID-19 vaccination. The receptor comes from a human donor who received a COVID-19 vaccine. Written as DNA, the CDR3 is TGTGCCAGCAGTTTTAAATGGGGCAGTTCTTTCGAAGAGACGAACACCGGGGAGCTGTTTTTT. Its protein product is CASSFKWGSSFEETNTGELFF.